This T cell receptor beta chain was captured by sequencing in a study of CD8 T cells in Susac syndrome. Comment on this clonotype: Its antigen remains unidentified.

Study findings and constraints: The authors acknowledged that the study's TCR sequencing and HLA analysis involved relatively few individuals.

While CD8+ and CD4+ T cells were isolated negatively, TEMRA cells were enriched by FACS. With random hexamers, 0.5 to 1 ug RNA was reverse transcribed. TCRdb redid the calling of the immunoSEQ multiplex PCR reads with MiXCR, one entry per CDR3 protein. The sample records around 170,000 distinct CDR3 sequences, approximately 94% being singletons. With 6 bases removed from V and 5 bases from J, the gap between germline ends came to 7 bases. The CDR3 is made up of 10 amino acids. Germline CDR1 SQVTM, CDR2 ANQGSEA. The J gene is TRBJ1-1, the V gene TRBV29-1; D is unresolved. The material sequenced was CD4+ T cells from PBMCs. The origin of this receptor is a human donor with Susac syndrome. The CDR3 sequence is CSVQRTEAFF. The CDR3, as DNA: TGCAGCGTACAGAGAACTGAAGCTTTCTTT.